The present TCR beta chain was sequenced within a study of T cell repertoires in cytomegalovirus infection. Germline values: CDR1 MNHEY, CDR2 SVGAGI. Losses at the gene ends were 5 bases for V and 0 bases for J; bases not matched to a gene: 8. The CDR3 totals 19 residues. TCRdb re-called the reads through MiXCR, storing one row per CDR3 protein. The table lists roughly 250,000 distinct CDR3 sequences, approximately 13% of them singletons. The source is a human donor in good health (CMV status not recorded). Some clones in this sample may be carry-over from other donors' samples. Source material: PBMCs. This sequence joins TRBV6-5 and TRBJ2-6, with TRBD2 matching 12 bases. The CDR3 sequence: CASSPGLAGPGSGANVLTF. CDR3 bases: TGTGCCAGCAGTCCGGGACTAGCGGGCCCAGGCTCTGGGGCCAACGTCCTGACTTTC.